Each of the 15 T cell receptor beta chains below was sequenced from the same sample in a study of type 1 and type 2 diabetes patients. Amplification started from genomic DNA. A primer set of 30 forward and 13 reverse primers amplified the CDR3. TCRdb re-derived calls from the multiplex PCR reads in MiXCR, one entry per CDR3 protein. The top ten hold approximately 14% of the sample, which has a few hundred thousand distinct CDR3 sequences, around 47% seen once. Input material: peripheral blood mononuclear cells (PBMCs). These receptor sequences come from a young man with type 2 diabetes.

The gene calls are TRBV12-3 or TRBV12-4 and TRBJ2-5; weak D call: TRBD1 (6 bases). This CDR3 is built from 14 residues. The V and J ends lost 6 bases and 2 bases respectively, with 13 bases between them. The CDR3 loop reads CASRLTGIQETQYF. CDR3 DNA sequence: TGTGCCAGCAGGCTGACAGGAATTCAAGAGACCCAGTACTTC.

The V gene is TRBV5-1, the J gene TRBJ2-2; D is unclear. Trimming removed 1 base at V and 4 bases at J, with 5 bases between. The CDR3 extends over 13 amino acids. The germline CDR1 and CDR2 sequences are SGHRS and YFSETQ. As DNA, the CDR3 is TGCGCCAGCAGCTTGCTCTTCACCGGGGAGCTGTTTTTT. Encoded protein: CASSLLFTGELFF.

The chain employs TRBV7-6 and TRBJ2-7; 7 nucleotides match TRBD1. The V gene's germline CDR1 is SGHVS and CDR2 FNYEAQ. V lost 5 bases to trimming and J lost 3 bases; unmatched junction nucleotides: 7. The CDR3 spans 14 residues. The DNA for the CDR3 is TGTGCCAGCAGCGCCGGGGACAGCCGCTACGAGCAGTACTTC. This gives the protein CASSAGDSRYEQYF.

This rearrangement joins TRBV6-2 or TRBV6-3 to TRBJ1-2; D unresolved. CDR1 MNHEY and CDR2 SVGEGT come from the germline V gene. The length of the CDR3 is 13 residues. V was shortened by 3 bases and J by 1 base, with 6 bases between the two germline ends. CDR3 protein: CASSYTVNYGYTF. The CDR3 DNA sequence: TGTGCCAGCAGTTATACGGTTAACTATGGCTACACCTTC.

The chain carries TRBV10-1 and TRBJ2-7; D is perhaps TRBD1 (6 bases). The V gene's germline CDR1 is WNHNN and CDR2 SYGVQD (reference sequence). CDR3 length equals 13 residues. V was pared by 6 bases and J by 2 bases, with 11 bases between. CDR3 nucleotide sequence: TGCGCCAGCAGAACGGACAGCGCCTACGAGCAGTACTTC. This codes for CASRTDSAYEQYF.

The rearrangement links TRBV18 to TRBJ1-1; the D gene is possibly TRBD1 (5 bases). V gave up 3 bases and J gave up 1 base, with 9 bases separating them. CDR3 length equals 14 residues. CDR1 is KGHSH, CDR2 LQKENI, per germline. The CDR3: CASSPAGGNTEAFF. CDR3 bases: TGTGCCAGCTCACCTGCCGGGGGGAACACTGAAGCTTTCTTT.

In this sample, this clonotype turned up once. The V call is TRBV30, the J call TRBJ2-6; D perhaps matches TRBD1 (5 bases). With 5 bases removed from V and 2 bases from J, the gap between germline ends came to 10 bases. Germline CDR1 reads GTSNPN; CDR2 reads SVGIG (reference sequence). The CDR3 extends over 14 amino acids. CDR3 residues: CAWSGNAGANVLTF. CDR3 nucleotides: TGTGCCTGGTCAGGGAATGCTGGGGCCAACGTCCTGACTTTC. Drawing the rest from reference TRBV30 and TRBJ2-6, the complete variable domain is SQTIHQWPATLVQPVGSPLSLECTVEGTSNPNLYWYRQAAGRGLQLLFYSVGIGQISSEVPQNLSASRPQDRQFILSSKKLLLSDSGFYLCAWSGNAGANVLTFGAGSRLTVL.

This clonotype has just a few counts. V usage is TRBV19 and J usage is TRBJ1-2; weak D call: TRBD1 (5 bases). The CDR3 totals 12 residues. V lost 7 bases and J lost 5, with 11 bases in between. In germline, CDR1 is LNHDA, CDR2 SQIVND (reference sequence). DNA for the CDR3: TGTGCCAGTACCGGGGGGGGTTATGGCTACACCTTC. Translated, it gives CASTGGGYGYTF.

This rearrangement joins TRBV15 to TRBJ2-2; possible D gene TRBD2, 5 bases. The V and J ends lost 5 bases and 4 bases respectively, with 11 bases between them. This CDR3 comprises 14 residues. CDR1 and CDR2 from the germline V gene are LNHNV and YYDKDF (reference sequence). CDR3 coding DNA: TGTGCCACCAGCGGTCGGGGTGGCACCGGGGAGCTGTTTTTT. This encodes CATSGRGGTGELFF.

About this clonotype: The CDR3 does not end in the conserved phenylalanine or tryptophan, so this is likely a read error. The chain joins TRBV30 to TRBJ2-7, with D unresolved. Germline V gene sequence: CDR1 GTSNPN, CDR2 SVGIG (reference sequence). The length of the CDR3 is 15 residues. The germline V and J ends were trimmed by 3 bases and 0 bases, with 15 bases remaining between them. The CDR3 DNA is TGTGCCTGGAGAGTTGGAACACCGAGCTCCTACGAGCAGTACCTC. Translated, it gives CAWRVGTPSSYEQYL.

The chain recombines TRBV13 with TRBJ1-1; possible D gene TRBD1, 5 bases. The CDR3 runs 13 residues. Per germline, CDR1 PRHDT and CDR2 FYEKMQ (reference sequence). V was pared by 5 bases and J by 1 base, with 8 bases between. This chain's CDR3 is CASSRRANTEAFF. CDR3 DNA sequence: TGTGCCAGCAGCCGCAGGGCGAACACTGAAGCTTTCTTT.

This chain connects TRBV4-1 to TRBJ1-1; a possible D gene is TRBD1 (5 bases). V lost 6 bases to trimming and J lost 3 bases, with 8 bases between them. Germline-derived CDR1 and CDR2 are MGHRA and YSYEKL. CDR3 size: 12 residues. In nucleotides, the CDR3 is TGCGCCAGCAGGGGGCTTTACACTGAAGCTTTCTTT. Encoded protein: CASRGLYTEAFF.

This chain uses TRBV6-5 with TRBJ1-2; D perhaps matches TRBD1 (5 bases). This CDR3 region has 14 residues. With 4 bases removed from V and 7 bases from J, the gap between germline ends came to 16 bases. The germline V gene has CDR1 MNHEY and CDR2 SVGAGI. For the CDR3, the DNA is TGTGCCAGCAGTTGGGGCGGGGGTAAGGGTGGCTACACCTTC. Encoded protein: CASSWGGGKGGYTF.

The CDR3 DNA is TGTGCCAGCAGCGTCGGAAACACCATATATTTT. It encodes CASSVGNTIYF. The J gene is TRBJ1-3, the V gene TRBV9; unclear D gene. V shed 2 bases and J shed 4 bases, with 1 base lying between them. This CDR3 region has 11 residues. The germline V gene encodes CDR1 SGDLS and CDR2 YYNGEE.

This chain connects TRBV30 to TRBJ2-3; D is possibly TRBD1 or TRBD2 (5 bases each). V was clipped by 2 bases and J by 0 bases, with 6 bases between them. Germline CDR1 is GTSNPN and CDR2 is SVGIG (reference sequence). This CDR3 contains 13 residues. CDR3 bases: TGTGCCTGGAGTCGGGACAGCACAGATACGCAGTATTTT. It is translated as CAWSRDSTDTQYF. Using reference TRBV30 and TRBJ2-3 for the parts outside the CDR3, the full variable domain is SQTIHQWPATLVQPVGSPLSLECTVEGTSNPNLYWYRQAAGRGLQLLFYSVGIGQISSEVPQNLSASRPQDRQFILSSKKLLLSDSGFYLCAWSRDSTDTQYFGPGTRLTVL.